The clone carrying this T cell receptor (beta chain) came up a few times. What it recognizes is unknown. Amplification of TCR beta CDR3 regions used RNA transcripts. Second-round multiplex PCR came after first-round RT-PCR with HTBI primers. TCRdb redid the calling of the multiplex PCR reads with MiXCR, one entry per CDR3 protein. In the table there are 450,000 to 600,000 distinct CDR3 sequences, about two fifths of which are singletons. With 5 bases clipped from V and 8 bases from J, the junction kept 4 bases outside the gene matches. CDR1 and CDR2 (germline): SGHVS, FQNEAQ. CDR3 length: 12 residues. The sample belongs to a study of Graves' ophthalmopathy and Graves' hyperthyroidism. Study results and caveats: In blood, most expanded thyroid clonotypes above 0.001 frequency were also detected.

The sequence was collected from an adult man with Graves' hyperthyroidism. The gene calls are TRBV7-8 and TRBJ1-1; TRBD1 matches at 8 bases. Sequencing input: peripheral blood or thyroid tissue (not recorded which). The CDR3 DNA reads TGTGCCAGCAGCCGGACAGGGAGGGAAGCTTTCTTT. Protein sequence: CASSRTGREAFF.